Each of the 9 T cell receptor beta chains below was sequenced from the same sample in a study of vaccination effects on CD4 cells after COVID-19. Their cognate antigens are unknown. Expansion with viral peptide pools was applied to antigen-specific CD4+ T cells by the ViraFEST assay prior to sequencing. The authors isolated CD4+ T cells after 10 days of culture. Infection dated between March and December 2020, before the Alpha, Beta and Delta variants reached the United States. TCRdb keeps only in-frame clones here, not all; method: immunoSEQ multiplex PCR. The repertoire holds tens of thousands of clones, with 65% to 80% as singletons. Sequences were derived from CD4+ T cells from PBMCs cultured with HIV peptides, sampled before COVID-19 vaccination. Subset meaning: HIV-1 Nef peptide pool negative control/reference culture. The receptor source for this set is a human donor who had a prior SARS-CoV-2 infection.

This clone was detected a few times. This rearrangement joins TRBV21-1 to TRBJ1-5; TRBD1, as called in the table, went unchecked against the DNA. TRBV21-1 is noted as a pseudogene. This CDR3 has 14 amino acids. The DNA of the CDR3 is TGTGCCAGCAGCAAATCTGACAACAATCAGCCCCAGCATTTT. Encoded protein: CASSKSDNNQPQHF.

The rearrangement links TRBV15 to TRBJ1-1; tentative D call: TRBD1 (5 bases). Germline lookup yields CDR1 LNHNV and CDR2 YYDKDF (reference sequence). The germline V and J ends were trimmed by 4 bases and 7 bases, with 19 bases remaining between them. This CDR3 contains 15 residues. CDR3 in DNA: TGTGCCACCAGCAACAGGCAGTCGAGGGTAGGTGAAGCTTTCTTT. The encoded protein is CATSNRQSRVGEAFF.

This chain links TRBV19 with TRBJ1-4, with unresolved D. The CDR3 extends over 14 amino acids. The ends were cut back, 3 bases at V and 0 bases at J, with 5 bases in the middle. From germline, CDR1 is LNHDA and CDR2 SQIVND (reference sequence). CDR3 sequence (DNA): TGTGCCAGTAGTATTTGGTCAACTAATGAAAAACTGTTTTTT. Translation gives CASSIWSTNEKLFF.

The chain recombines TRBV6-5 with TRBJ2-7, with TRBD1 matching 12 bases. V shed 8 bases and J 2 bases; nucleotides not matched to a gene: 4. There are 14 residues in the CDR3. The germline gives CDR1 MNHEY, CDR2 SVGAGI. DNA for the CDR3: TGTGCCAGCCACGGGACAGGGGGCCCCTACGAGCAGTACTTC. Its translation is CASHGTGGPYEQYF.

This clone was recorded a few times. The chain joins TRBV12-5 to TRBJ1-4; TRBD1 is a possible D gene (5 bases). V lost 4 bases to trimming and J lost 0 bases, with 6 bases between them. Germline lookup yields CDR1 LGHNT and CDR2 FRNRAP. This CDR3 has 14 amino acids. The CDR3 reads CASGWDSTNEKLFF. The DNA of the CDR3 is TGTGCTAGTGGTTGGGACTCAACTAATGAAAAACTGTTTTTT.

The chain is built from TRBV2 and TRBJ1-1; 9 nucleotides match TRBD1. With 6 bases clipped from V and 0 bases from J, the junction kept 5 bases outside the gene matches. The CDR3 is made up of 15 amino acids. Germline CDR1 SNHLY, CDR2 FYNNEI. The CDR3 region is CASRDRGYLNTEAFF. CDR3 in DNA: TGTGCCAGCAGGGACAGGGGCTATTTGAACACTGAAGCTTTCTTT.

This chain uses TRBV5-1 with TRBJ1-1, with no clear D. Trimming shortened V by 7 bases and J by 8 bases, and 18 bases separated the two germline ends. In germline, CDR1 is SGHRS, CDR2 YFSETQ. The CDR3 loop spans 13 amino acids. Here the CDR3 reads CASYEPPGFEAFF. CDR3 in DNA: TGCGCCAGCTACGAACCCCCGGGATTCGAAGCTTTCTTT. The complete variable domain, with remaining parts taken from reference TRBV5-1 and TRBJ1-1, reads KAGVTQTPRYLIKTRGQQVTLSCSPISGHRSVSWYQQTPGQGLQFLFEYFSETQRNKGNFPGRFSGRQFSNSRSEMNVSTLELGDSALYLCASYEPPGFEAFFGQGTRLTVV.

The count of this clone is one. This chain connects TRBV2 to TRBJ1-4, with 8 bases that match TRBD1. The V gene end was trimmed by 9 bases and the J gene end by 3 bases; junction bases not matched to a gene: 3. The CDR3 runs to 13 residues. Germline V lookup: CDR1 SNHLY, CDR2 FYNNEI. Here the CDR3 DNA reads TGTGCCAGGTCGGGACAGGCTAATGAAAAACTGTTTTTT. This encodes CARSGQANEKLFF.

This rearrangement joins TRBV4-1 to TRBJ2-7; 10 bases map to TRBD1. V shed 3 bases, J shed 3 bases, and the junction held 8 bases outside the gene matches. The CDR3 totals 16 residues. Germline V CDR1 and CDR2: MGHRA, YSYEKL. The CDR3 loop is CASSQDDRGLYYEQYF. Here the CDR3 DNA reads TGCGCCAGCAGCCAGGACGACAGGGGGCTCTACTACGAGCAGTACTTC.